This T cell receptor beta chain was documented in a study of cytomegalovirus exposure and HLA in healthy donors. Details on this clone: Its antigen is undetermined.

Researchers ran the PCR with 60 Vbeta and 13 Jbeta primers. The method was immunoSEQ multiplex PCR; TCRdb's version includes in-frame clones alone and lacks a portion of them. Of about 100,000 clones in the sample, roughly three quarters are singletons; the top ten hold over 3.5%. General study findings and limits: Presence/absence results assume similar sequencing depth per donor, which may not hold. Later genetic work tied a missense DCLRE1C variant to beta-chain V and J trimming.

V was clipped by 6 bases and J by 3 bases, with 14 bases between them. Per the germline V gene, CDR1 is SNHLY and CDR2 is FYNNEI. The CDR3 sequence is 15 residues long. Sequencing input: PBMCs. The gene calls are TRBV2 and TRBJ1-4; D call uncertain. The source of this sequence is a woman in her forties or fifties in good health and CMV-seropositive. The CDR3 sequence: CASSGPGGANEKLFF. In DNA, the CDR3 is TGTGCCAGCAGCGGCCCCGGCGGGGCTAATGAAAAACTGTTTTTT. The whole variable domain, remainder taken from reference TRBV2 and TRBJ1-4, is EPEVTQTPSHQVTQMGQEVILRCVPISNHLYFYWYRQILGQKVEFLVSFYNNEISEKSEIFDDQFSVERPDGSNFTLKIRSTKLEDSAMYFCASSGPGGANEKLFFGSGTQLSVL.